This TCR beta chain was recovered during a study of shared clonotypes between healthy human individuals. General study findings and limits: Generally, naive subsets came out with larger estimated richness than memory subsets. Sampling covered blood only; tissue repertoires likely differ. Shared clonotypes: 4.5% to 6.5% naive CD4, 3.5% to 4% naive CD8, under 2.5% memory CD4, 0.4% to 0.5% memory CD8.

Germline CDR1 reads SGHAT; CDR2 reads FQNNGV. With V trimmed by 4 bases and J by 4 bases, 2 bases remained unmatched. This CDR3 region has 14 residues. As for this clone: The antigen is not known.

The assay was immunoSEQ multiplex PCR, and TCRdb's table has in-frame clones only and misses some. The table shows about 1 million clones, with about 75% occurring only once. The material sequenced was memory CD4+ T cells sorted from blood. Subset indicated: CD45RA-negative fraction. The sequence derives from a man aged 18 to 29 in good health. V and J are TRBV11-2 and TRBJ2-5; 11 bases align to TRBD1. The CDR3 loop reads CASSYGQGAETQYF. CDR3 coding DNA: TGTGCCAGCAGCTACGGACAGGGGGCAGAGACCCAGTACTTC. Supplemented by reference TRBV11-2 and TRBJ2-5, the full variable domain reads EAGVAQSPRYKIIEKRQSVAFWCNPISGHATLYWYQQILGQGPKLLIQFQNNGVVDDSQLPKDRFSAERLKGVDSTLKIQPAKLEDSAVYLCASSYGQGAETQYFGPGTRLLVL.